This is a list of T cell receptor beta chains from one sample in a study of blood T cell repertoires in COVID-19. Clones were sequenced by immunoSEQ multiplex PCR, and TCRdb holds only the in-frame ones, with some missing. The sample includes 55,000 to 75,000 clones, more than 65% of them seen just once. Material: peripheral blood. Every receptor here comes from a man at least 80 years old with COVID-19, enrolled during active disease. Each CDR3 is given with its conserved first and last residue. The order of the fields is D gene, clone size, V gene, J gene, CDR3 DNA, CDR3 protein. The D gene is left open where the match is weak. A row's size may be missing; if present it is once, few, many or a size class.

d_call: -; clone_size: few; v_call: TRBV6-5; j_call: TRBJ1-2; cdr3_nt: TGTGCCAGCAGTCCCGAGAGGGGGGGGATCTATGGCTACACCTTC; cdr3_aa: CASSPERGGIYGYTF
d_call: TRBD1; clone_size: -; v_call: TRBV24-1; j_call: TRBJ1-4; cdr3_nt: TGTGCCACCAGTGACCCGGGACAGGGTGATGAAAAACTGTTTTTT; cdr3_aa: CATSDPGQGDEKLFF
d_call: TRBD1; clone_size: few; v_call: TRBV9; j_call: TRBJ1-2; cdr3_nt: TGTGCCAGCAGCAACCAAGGACAGGGAGAAGGCTACACCTTC; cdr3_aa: CASSNQGQGEGYTF
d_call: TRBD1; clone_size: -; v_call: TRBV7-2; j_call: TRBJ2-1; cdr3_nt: TGTGCCAGCAGCTCACCGGGACAGTACAATGAGCAGTTCTTC; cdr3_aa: CASSSPGQYNEQFF
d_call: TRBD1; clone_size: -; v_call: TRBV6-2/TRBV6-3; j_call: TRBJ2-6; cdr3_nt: TGTGCCAGCAGTCATCGACAGGGGGCGTCGGTCCTGACTTTC; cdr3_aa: CASSHRQGASVLTF
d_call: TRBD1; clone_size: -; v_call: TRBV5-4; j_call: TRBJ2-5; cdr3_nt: TGTGCCAGCAGCCCCGGAATTGACAGGGAAGGTGGGGAGACCCAGTACTTC; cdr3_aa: CASSPGIDREGGETQYF
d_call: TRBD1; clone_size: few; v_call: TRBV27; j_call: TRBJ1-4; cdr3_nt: TGTGCCAGCAGTGTGACAGGGTTTTGGGAAAAACTGTTTTTT; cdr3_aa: CASSVTGFWEKLFF
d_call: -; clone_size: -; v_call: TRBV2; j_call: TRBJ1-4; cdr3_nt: TGTGCCAGCAGGTGGACAGTAGGTGCTAATGAAAAACTGTTTTTT; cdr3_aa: CASRWTVGANEKLFF
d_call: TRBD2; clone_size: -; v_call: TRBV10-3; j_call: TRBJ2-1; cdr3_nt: TGTGCCATCAGTGAGTTGAGCGGGGCTTACAATGAGCAGTTCTTC; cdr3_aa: CAISELSGAYNEQFF
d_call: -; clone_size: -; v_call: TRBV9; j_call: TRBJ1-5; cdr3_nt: TGTGCCAGCAGCCGAATAAAGCGCCCTATTTCTCAGAGTGGTCAGCCCCAGCATTTT; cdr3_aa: CASSRIKRPISQSGQPQHF
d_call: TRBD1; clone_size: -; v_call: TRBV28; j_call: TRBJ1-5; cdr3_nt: TGTGCCAGCAGTTTATGGGGACAGGGGGGCGATCAGCCCCAGCATTTT; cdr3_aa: CASSLWGQGGDQPQHF
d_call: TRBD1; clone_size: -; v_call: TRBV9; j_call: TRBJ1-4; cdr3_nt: TGTGCCAGCAGCCCCCGGACAGGAAATAATGAAAAACTGTTTTTT; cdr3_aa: CASSPRTGNNEKLFF
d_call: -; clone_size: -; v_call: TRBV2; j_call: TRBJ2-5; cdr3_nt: TGTGCCAGCCAAGAAAGGGGCGACGACTGGGAGACCCAGTACTTC; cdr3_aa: CASQERGDDWETQYF
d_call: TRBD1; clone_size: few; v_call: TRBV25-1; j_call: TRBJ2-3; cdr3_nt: TGTGCCAGCAGTGAAGGGGACAGGGGAACAGATACGCAGTATTTT; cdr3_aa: CASSEGDRGTDTQYF
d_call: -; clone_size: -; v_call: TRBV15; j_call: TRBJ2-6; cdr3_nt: TGTGCCACCAGCAGAGATCTTCGAACAGTCAGGTCTGGGGCCAACGTCCTGACTTTC; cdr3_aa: CATSRDLRTVRSGANVLTF
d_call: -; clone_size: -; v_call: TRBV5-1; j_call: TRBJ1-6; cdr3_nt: TGCGCCAGCAGCGCGGACACCAATTCACCCCTCCACTTT; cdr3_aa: CASSADTNSPLHF
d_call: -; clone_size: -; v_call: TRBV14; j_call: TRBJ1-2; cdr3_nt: TGTGCCAGCAGTCGACTTCATTCCCATGGCTACACCTTC; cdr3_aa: CASSRLHSHGYTF
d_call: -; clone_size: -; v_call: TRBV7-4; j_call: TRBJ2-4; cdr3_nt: TGTGCCAGCAGTTGGGGACTGATACTAGCCAAAAACATTCAGTACTTC; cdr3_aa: CASSWGLILAKNIQYF
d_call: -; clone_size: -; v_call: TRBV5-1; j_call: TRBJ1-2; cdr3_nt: TGCGCCAGCAGCTTGGCCGGGGAGAGCTATGGCTACACCTTC; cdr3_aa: CASSLAGESYGYTF
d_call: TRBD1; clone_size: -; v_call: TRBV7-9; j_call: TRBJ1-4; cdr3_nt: TGTGCCAGCAGCTTTACCCATATCTCGACAGGGGGTACTGAAAAACTGTTTTTT; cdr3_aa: CASSFTHISTGGTEKLFF
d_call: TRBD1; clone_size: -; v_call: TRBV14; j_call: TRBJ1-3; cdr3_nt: TGTGCCAGCAGCCAAGGTCCCAGGGGGCGAAACACCATATATTTT; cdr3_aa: CASSQGPRGRNTIYF
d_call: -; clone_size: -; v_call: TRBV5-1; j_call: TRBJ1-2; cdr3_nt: TGCGCCAGCAGCTGGGGGCCAGGGGAGTACGGCTACACCTTC; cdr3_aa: CASSWGPGEYGYTF
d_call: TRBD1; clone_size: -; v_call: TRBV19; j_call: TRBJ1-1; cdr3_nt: TGTGCCAGTAGTATGGCTATGGACGGACAGGACAACACTGAAGCTTTCTTT; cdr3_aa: CASSMAMDGQDNTEAFF
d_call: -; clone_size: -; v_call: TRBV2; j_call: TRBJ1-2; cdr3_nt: TGTGCCAGCAGCACTATAGAAAGCGGCTACACCTTC; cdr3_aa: CASSTIESGYTF
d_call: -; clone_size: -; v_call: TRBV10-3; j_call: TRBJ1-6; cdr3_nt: TGTGCCATCAGTGCCTCCTCCGGGGGGGTCTCACCCCTCCACTTT; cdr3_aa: CAISASSGGVSPLHF
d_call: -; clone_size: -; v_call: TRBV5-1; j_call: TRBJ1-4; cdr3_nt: TGCGCCAGCAGCTTGGGTCATAATGAAAAACTGTTTTTT; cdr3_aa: CASSLGHNEKLFF
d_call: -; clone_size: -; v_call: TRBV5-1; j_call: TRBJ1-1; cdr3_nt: TGCGCCAGCAGCGCGGACAGCACCCCGAACACTGAGGCTTTCTTT; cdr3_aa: CASSADSTPNTEAFF
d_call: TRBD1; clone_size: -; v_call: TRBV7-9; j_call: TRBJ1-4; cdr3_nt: TGTGCCAGCAGCCGTACGACAGGGGGTATTGAAAAACTGTTTTTT; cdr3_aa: CASSRTTGGIEKLFF
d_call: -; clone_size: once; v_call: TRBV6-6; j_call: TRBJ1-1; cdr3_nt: TGTGCCAGCAGTCCCCGGGTGATGAACACTGAAGCTTTCTTT; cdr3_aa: CASSPRVMNTEAFF
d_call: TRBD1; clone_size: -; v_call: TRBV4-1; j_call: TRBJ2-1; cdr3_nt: TGCGCCAGCAGCCTAGAAGGATGGGACAGGGGTTTTAGCGAGGCCAATGAGCAGTTCTTC; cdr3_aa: CASSLEGWDRGFSEANEQFF
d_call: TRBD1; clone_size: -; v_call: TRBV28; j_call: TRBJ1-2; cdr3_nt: TGTGCCAGCAGTCCCAGAGGACAGGGGGCTAACTATGGCTACACCTTC; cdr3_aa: CASSPRGQGANYGYTF
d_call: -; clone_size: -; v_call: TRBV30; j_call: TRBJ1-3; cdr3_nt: TGTGCCTGGACCCCTTCTGGAAACACCATATATTTT; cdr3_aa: CAWTPSGNTIYF
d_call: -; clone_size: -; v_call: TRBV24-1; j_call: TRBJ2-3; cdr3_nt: TGTGCCACCAGTGACCAACCTGGGGGGACAGATACGCAGTATTTT; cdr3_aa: CATSDQPGGTDTQYF
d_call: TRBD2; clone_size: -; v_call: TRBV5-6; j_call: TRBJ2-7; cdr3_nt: TGTGCCAGCAGCTGGGGAGGGGAATCCTACGAGCAGTACTTC; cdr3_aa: CASSWGGESYEQYF
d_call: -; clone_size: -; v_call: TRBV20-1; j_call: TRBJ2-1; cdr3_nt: TGCAGTGTTTATGTTAGAAATGAGCAGTTCTTC; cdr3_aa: CSVYVRNEQFF
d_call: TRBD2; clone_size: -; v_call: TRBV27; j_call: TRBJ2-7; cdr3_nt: TGTGCCAGCACCCTACGGGGGGGGTGGTACGAGCAGTACTTC; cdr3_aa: CASTLRGGWYEQYF
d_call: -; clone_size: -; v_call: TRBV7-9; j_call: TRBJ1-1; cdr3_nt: TGTGCCAGCAGCTCGGGGGTCAGAGGCACTGAAGCTTTCTTT; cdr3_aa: CASSSGVRGTEAFF
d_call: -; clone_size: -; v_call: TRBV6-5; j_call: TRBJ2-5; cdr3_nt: TGTGCCAGCAGCTACGGGGCCAAGCGAGAGACCCAGTACTTC; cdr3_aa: CASSYGAKRETQYF
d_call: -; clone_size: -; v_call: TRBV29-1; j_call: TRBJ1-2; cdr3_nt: TGCAGCGTACAAGACTATGGCTACACCTTC; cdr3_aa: CSVQDYGYTF
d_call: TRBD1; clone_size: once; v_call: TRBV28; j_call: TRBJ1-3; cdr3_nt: TGTGCCAGCAGACCCGGGACAGGGGGGTTAGCGTATTTT; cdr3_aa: CASRPGTGGLAYF
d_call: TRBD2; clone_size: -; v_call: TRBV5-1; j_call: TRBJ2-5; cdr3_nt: TGCGCCAGCAGCTCGGGACTAGCGGGGGAAGAGACCCAGTACTTC; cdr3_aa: CASSSGLAGEETQYF
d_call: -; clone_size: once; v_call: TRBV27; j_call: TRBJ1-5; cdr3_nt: TGTGCCAGCAGTCCCCGACAGGCCAATCAGCCCCAGCATTTT; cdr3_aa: CASSPRQANQPQHF
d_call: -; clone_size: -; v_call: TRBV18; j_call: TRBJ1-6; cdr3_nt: TGTGCCAGCTCACCCTCAGCGGCCCCCTATAATTCACCCCTCCACTTT; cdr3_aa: CASSPSAAPYNSPLHF
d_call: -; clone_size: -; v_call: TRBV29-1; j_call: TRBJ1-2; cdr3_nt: TGCAGCGTGACGGGACACCTGTATGGCTACACCTTC; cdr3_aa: CSVTGHLYGYTF
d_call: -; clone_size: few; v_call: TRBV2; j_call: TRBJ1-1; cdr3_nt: TGTGCCAGCAGTGAAGCCAGGGGGAACACTGAAGCTTTCTTT; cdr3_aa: CASSEARGNTEAFF
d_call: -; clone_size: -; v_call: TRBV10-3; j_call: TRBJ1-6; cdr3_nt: TGTGCCATCAGTGATGTCCGACAGTACCTAGGTTCACCCCTCCACTTT; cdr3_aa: CAISDVRQYLGSPLHF